The sequence of this TCR beta chain was determined in a study of monozygotic twins with inflammatory bowel disease. CDR3 length: 11 residues. From the 5' RACE reads, TCRdb lists one entry per CDR3 protein and no DNA. This sample's table has about 160,000 distinct CDR3 sequences. This sequence originates from a human donor with ulcerative colitis or Crohn's disease, or a healthy co-twin of an affected twin (not recorded which). The chain joins TRBV12-3 or TRBV12-4 to TRBJ2-7; TCRdb names TRBD1, which stays unverified in the absence of DNA. Sequenced sample: blood. Here the CDR3 reads CASSLKGPPDF.